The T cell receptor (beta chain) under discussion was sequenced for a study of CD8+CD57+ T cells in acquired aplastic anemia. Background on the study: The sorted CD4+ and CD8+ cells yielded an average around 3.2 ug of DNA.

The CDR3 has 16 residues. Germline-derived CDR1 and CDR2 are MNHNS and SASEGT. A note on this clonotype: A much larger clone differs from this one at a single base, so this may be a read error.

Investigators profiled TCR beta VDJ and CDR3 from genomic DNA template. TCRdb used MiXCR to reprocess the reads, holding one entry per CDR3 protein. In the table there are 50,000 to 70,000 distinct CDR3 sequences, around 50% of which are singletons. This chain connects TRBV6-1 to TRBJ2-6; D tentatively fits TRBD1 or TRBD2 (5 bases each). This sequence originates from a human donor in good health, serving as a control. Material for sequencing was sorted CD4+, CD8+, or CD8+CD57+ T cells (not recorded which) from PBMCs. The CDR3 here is CVSKGPRASGANVLTF. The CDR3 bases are TGTGTCAGCAAGGGACCGAGAGCCTCTGGGGCCAACGTCCTGACTTTC.